These 21 T cell receptor beta chains share one sample of origin, sequenced in a study of lung T cells in sarcoidosis with Löfgren's syndrome. TCRdb re-called the reads with MiXCR, one entry per CDR3 protein. The data hold more than 8,500 distinct CDR3 sequences, with nearly 20% observed a single time. Sequencing input: CD4+ T cells from bronchoalveolar lavage. Receptors originate from a human donor with sarcoidosis (Löfgren's syndrome or another form), or a control subject (not recorded which).

This clonotype has a count of ten or more. One junction end disagrees with the germline gene, perhaps due to a read error. This chain joins TRBV5-1 and TRBJ2-7, with D hard to call. CDR3 length: 9 residues. Germline loops: CDR1 SGHRS, CDR2 YFSETQ. CDR3 DNA sequence: TGCGCCAGCAGCTGTGTATGGGAATTC. Translated: CASSCVWEF.

By sample share, this clonotype is medium-sized (0.01 to 0.1%). The chain's CDR3 is CSASLPGGETQYF. In nucleotides, the CDR3 is TGCAGTGCTTCCCTCCCTGGGGGAGAGACCCAGTACTTC. The chain carries TRBV20-1 and TRBJ2-5, with D perhaps given as TRBD1 or TRBD2 (5 bases each). V was trimmed by 5 bases and J by 4 bases, leaving 14 bases between them. This CDR3 has 13 residues. Germline V gene data show CDR1 as DFQATT and CDR2 as SNEGSKA (reference sequence).

With regard to this clonotype: This likely comes from a read error, as the CDR3 has no conserved phenylalanine or tryptophan at its end. The CDR3 region is CASGQRGLAGVEQYL. Written as DNA, the CDR3 is TGTGCCAGCGGCCAGCGGGGACTAGCCGGAGTCGAGCAGTACCTC. The chain joins TRBV7-9 to TRBJ2-7; TRBD2 matches 9 bases. Germline V gives CDR1 SEHNR, CDR2 FQNEAQ (reference sequence). This CDR3 region has 15 residues. With V trimmed by 8 bases and J by 6 bases, 14 bases remained unmatched.

This clonotype was recorded at least ten times. V and J are TRBV6-1 and TRBJ2-1; 11 nucleotides agree with TRBD2. V lost 8 bases to trimming and J lost 10 bases; unmatched junction nucleotides: 7. CDR3 length: 13 residues. Germline CDR1 reads MNHNS; CDR2 reads SASEGT. CDR3 nucleotides: TGTGCCAGCGGTGGACTAGCGGGCGTAGAGCAGTTCTTC. Translation: CASGGLAGVEQFF.

This clonotype occurred many times. J is TRBJ1-5 and V is TRBV6-1; D gene uncertain. The germline V gene has CDR1 MNHNS and CDR2 SASEGT. The V end was cut by 6 bases, the J end by 4 bases, with 7 bases between. The CDR3 length is 12 residues. For the CDR3, the DNA is TGTGCCAGCAGAGACGTGAATCAGCCCCAGCATTTT. This encodes CASRDVNQPQHF.

The V and J genes are TRBV5-8 and TRBJ1-2; the match to TRBD1 covers 7 bases. This CDR3 spans 14 amino acids. Germline CDR1 SGHTS, CDR2 YDEGEE. V lost 4 bases to trimming and J lost 7 bases; unmatched junction nucleotides: 10. CDR3 loop: CASSLPTGVSGYTF. Written as DNA, the CDR3 is TGTGCCAGCAGCCTCCCAACAGGGGTCTCTGGCTACACCTTC.

This clonotype has a count of ten or more. CDR3 nucleotide sequence: TGTGCCAGCGGCTCCCCTGGGTACAATGAGCAGTTCTTC. As protein: CASGSPGYNEQFF. This rearrangement joins TRBV28 to TRBJ2-1; no clear D gene. The CDR3 loop spans 13 amino acids. V was trimmed by 8 bases and J by 4 bases, leaving 12 bases between them. Germline V lookup: CDR1 MDHEN, CDR2 SYDVKM.

In this sample, this clonotype turned up many times. The gene calls are TRBV3-1 and TRBJ1-5; TRBD1 might be the D (5 bases). Per the germline V gene, CDR1 is LGHDT and CDR2 is YNNKEL (reference sequence). The CDR3 contains 13 residues. V lost 8 bases to trimming and J lost 3 bases, with 11 bases between them. CDR3 protein: CASSHRFNQPQHF. CDR3 nucleotides: TGTGCCAGCTCGCACAGGTTCAATCAGCCCCAGCATTTT.

Here the CDR3 DNA reads TGTGCCAGCAAAACTAGCGGGGGTGGGCGCTACAATGAGCAGTTCTTC. Translation: CASKTSGGGRYNEQFF. V and J are TRBV9 and TRBJ2-1; 11 bases align to TRBD2. Germline V CDR1 and CDR2: SGDLS, YYNGEE. The length of the CDR3 is 16 residues. Trimming at V came to 6 bases and at J to 3 bases, leaving 8 bases not matched to a gene.

On this clonotype: Possible read error: a much larger clone is one base away. The V call is TRBV6-2 or TRBV6-3, the J call TRBJ2-3; D may match TRBD1 or TRBD2 (6 bases each). The CDR3 consists of 15 residues. Germline V lookup: CDR1 MNHEY, CDR2 SVGEGT. DNA for the CDR3: TGTGCCGGCAGTTACCGGGGGCCTGGCACAGATACGCAGTATTTT. Translation gives CAGSYRGPGTDTQYF.

This rearrangement joins TRBV12-3 or TRBV12-4 to TRBJ2-2, with TRBD2 identical over 15 bases. The CDR3 is 19 residues long. Trimming took 4 bases from V and 5 from J; bases not matched to a gene: 11. The CDR3 coding sequence is TGTGCCAGCAGTTCCGCCGGGACTAGCGGGGGGACCGGTACCGGGGAGCTGTTTTTT. The encoded protein is CASSSAGTSGGTGTGELFF.

This clonotype was found many times. This sequence joins TRBV28 and TRBJ1-5; the match to TRBD1 covers 9 bases. Germline CDR1 and CDR2: MDHEN and SYDVKM. V lost 11 bases, J lost 10 bases, and 9 bases stayed unmatched. CDR3 length equals 12 residues. CDR3 in DNA: TGTGCCGTGGGACAGGGTACGAGACCCCAGCATTTT. Amino acids: CAVGQGTRPQHF.

Relative to its sample, this clonotype is medium-sized. The rearrangement links TRBV6-1 to TRBJ2-7; 9 nucleotides agree with TRBD1. The CDR3 loop spans 15 amino acids. The V gene end was trimmed by 5 bases and the J gene end by 5 bases; junction bases not matched to a gene: 10. Germline CDR1 and CDR2: MNHNS and SASEGT. Written as DNA, the CDR3 is TGTGCCAGCAGTTTCCCCGGGACAGGGTCTAACGAGCAGTACTTC. Its protein is CASSFPGTGSNEQYF.

In its sample, this clonotype is medium-sized. The rearrangement links TRBV27 to TRBJ1-5; the D gene is possibly TRBD1 (6 bases). The CDR3 extends over 15 amino acids. Trimming pared 5 bases from V and 4 bases from J, leaving 15 bases between. Germline-derived CDR1 and CDR2 are MNHEY and SMNVEV (reference sequence). The DNA of the CDR3 is TGTGCCAGCAGTGCCTTACAGGGAGGGAATCAGCCCCAGCATTTT. Its protein is CASSALQGGNQPQHF.

This clonotype was picked up many times. This chain joins TRBV7-9 and TRBJ2-3; a weak D match, TRBD2 (6 bases). There are 14 residues in the CDR3. V dropped 3 bases and J dropped 0 bases, with 7 bases sitting between them. Per germline, CDR1 SEHNR and CDR2 FQNEAQ (reference sequence). This CDR3 reads CASSLGTSTDTQYF. Written as DNA, the CDR3 is TGTGCCAGCAGCTTGGGGACTAGCACAGATACGCAGTATTTT.

About this clonotype: With a much larger clone just one base away, this may be a read error. Lacking the conserved final phenylalanine or tryptophan, this CDR3 likely reflects a read error. The gene calls are TRBV7-2 and TRBJ2-7; the D is unclear. Germline V gene data show CDR1 as SGHTA and CDR2 as FQGNSA. Trimming stripped 1 base from V and 3 bases from J, with 10 bases between. The CDR3 sequence is 14 residues long. The CDR3 region has the DNA TGTGCCAGCAGCTTAGGTAGGGTTAACTACGAGCAGTACTCC. Its translation: CASSLGRVNYEQYS.

There are many counts of this clonotype. This sequence joins TRBV29-1 and TRBJ1-2; 9 bases line up with TRBD1. CDR3 size: 18 residues. J was trimmed by 4 bases and V by 3 bases; bases with no gene match: 18. Looked up from germline, CDR1 is SQVTM and CDR2 is ANQGSEA. In DNA, the CDR3 is TGCAGCGTTGATAGCCCTCCGGGACAGGGAGGGAACATCTATGGCTACACCTTC. Encoded protein: CSVDSPPGQGGNIYGYTF. Full variable domain (rest looked up from reference TRBV29-1 and TRBJ1-2): SAVISQKPSRDICQRGTSLTIQCQVDSQVTMMFWYRQQPGQSLTLIATANQGSEATYESGFVIDKFPISRPNLTFSTLTVSNMSPEDSSIYLCSVDSPPGQGGNIYGYTFGSGTRLTVV.

This clonotype was found many times. This chain joins TRBV2 and TRBJ2-2; perhaps TRBD1 as D (6 bases). Germline V gives CDR1 SNHLY, CDR2 FYNNEI. V dropped 4 bases and J dropped 5 bases, with 14 bases sitting between them. CDR3 length: 15 residues. CDR3 loop: CASSVGQPWTGELFF. CDR3 nucleotides: TGTGCCAGCAGTGTGGGACAACCGTGGACCGGGGAGCTGTTTTTT.

A note on this clonotype: A much larger clone lies one base from this, so it may be a read error. This chain links TRBV28 with TRBJ2-7, with 7 bases that match TRBD1. CDR1 is MDHEN and CDR2 is SYDVKM in the germline V gene. This CDR3 contains 14 residues. With V trimmed by 6 bases and J by 4 bases, 9 bases remained unmatched. CDR3 in DNA: TGTGCCAGCAGCTCTGGACAGGTTCTTTACGAGCAGTACTTC. This translates into CASSSGQVLYEQYF.

This clonotype was found many times. The rearrangement joins TRBV6-1 to TRBJ1-2; 8 bases are shared with TRBD1. The CDR3 length is 14 residues. Germline V gene sequence: CDR1 MNHNS, CDR2 SASEGT. After removal of 6 bases from V and 4 bases from J, the junction contained 7 bases not matched to a gene. CDR3 coding DNA: TGTGCCAGCAGCTTGACAGGGGTCCCCTATGGCTACACCTTC. Protein: CASSLTGVPYGYTF.

The table lists this clonotype with many counts. This chain joins TRBV2 and TRBJ2-3; D perhaps matches TRBD2 (7 bases). This CDR3 contains 16 residues. V was clipped by 3 bases and J by 6 bases, with 19 bases between them. Germline CDR1 SNHLY, CDR2 FYNNEI. CDR3 bases: TGTGCCAGCAGTGACCCGGGGGGCAGGTTCATCGATACGCAGTATTTT. This translates into CASSDPGGRFIDTQYF.